This section outlines one T cell receptor beta chain sequence together with its context. The sample is drawn from a study of blood T cell repertoires in COVID-19. At the level of the study: Collection of acute and convalescent COVID-19 samples took place in the United States, Italy and Spain. Sources were T cells, B-cell-depleted T cells, or PBMCs; the material itself was cDNA or gDNA.

Original handling: Using reference gene primer amplification, nucleated cell counts were estimated. The assay was immunoSEQ multiplex PCR, and TCRdb's table has in-frame clones only and misses some. Clone size and V and J calls were adopted from that table, with D and trimming inferred from the DNA. The sample has 240,000 or so clones, 86% seen once. Sample: peripheral blood. The TCR sequence derives from a woman in her 30s who had recovered from COVID-19.

The CDR3 coding sequence is TGTGCCAGCAGTGCATCCGGGACAGGGCGCAATCAGCCCCAGCATTTT. Translating gives CASSASGTGRNQPQHF. This sequence joins TRBV6-6 and TRBJ1-5; TRBD1 matches 9 bases. Germline V gives CDR1 MNHNY, CDR2 SVGAGI (reference sequence). V was clipped by 5 bases and J by 2 bases; unmatched bases: 7. The CDR3 length is 16 residues.